This is a list of T cell receptor beta chains from one sample in a study of cytomegalovirus exposure and HLA in healthy donors. The table came from immunoSEQ multiplex PCR; TCRdb's copy has only in-frame clones and leaves some out. The sample lists 200,000 to 250,000 clones; 76% were seen once. Sequenced input: PBMCs. Every receptor here comes from a man aged 18 to 30 in good health and CMV-seronegative. The CDR3 runs from the conserved cysteine through the conserved F or W. Fields, in order: D gene, V gene, J gene, clone size, CDR3 DNA, CDR3 protein. A D gene is named only where the DNA matches it firmly. Clone size, where shown, is once, few, many, or a class for clones that have expanded.

TRBD2	TRBV27	TRBJ2-7	-	TGTGCCAGCAGTTTATCCCGACTAGCGGAGGAGAACTACGAGCAGTACTTC	CASSLSRLAEENYEQYF
-	TRBV25-1	TRBJ2-4	once	TGTGCCAGCAGTGAGATAGGGGTAGGCATTCAGTACTTC	CASSEIGVGIQYF
TRBD2	TRBV30	TRBJ2-3	-	TGTGCCTGGAGTGCCACCTTGACTAGCGGGAGCGCAGATACGCAGTATTTT	CAWSATLTSGSADTQYF
-	TRBV6-1	TRBJ2-7	-	TGTGCCAGCACACGGGACAAAAAGTCCTACGAGCAGTACTTC	CASTRDKKSYEQYF
-	TRBV27	TRBJ2-6	-	TGTGCCAGCAGTTTACGGCCTCCGACAGGAACCTCTGGGGCCAACGTCCTGACTTTC	CASSLRPPTGTSGANVLTF
-	TRBV27	TRBJ2-7	once	TGTGCCAGCAGTTTGGGGCGGTACTCCTACGAGCAGTACTTC	CASSLGRYSYEQYF
-	TRBV7-9	TRBJ1-2	once	TGTGCCAGCAGCTTTGCAGGGTTGTATGGCTACACCTTC	CASSFAGLYGYTF
TRBD1	TRBV6-5	TRBJ2-7	-	TGTGCCAGCAGGCGGGACAGGGGCAGGGAGCAGTACTTC	CASRRDRGREQYF
TRBD1	TRBV7-3	TRBJ1-2	-	TGTGCCAGCGGATCGACAGGGGATCGGGGCTATGGCTACACCTTC	CASGSTGDRGYGYTF
-	TRBV11-2	TRBJ1-1	few	TGTGCCAGCAGCCCATGGGCCCCGAACACTGAAGCTTTCTTT	CASSPWAPNTEAFF
TRBD1	TRBV7-2	TRBJ2-7	few	TGTGCCAGCAGCCCGACGGCGGGACAGGGCTACGAGCAGTACTTC	CASSPTAGQGYEQYF
-	TRBV6-1	TRBJ2-5	few	TGTGCCAGCAGTTATGACAGGCAAGAGACCCAGTACTTC	CASSYDRQETQYF
-	TRBV5-6	TRBJ1-1	-	TGTGCCAGCACCCTCCCCGGGGAACGCACTGAAGCTTTCTTT	CASTLPGERTEAFF
-	TRBV6-5	TRBJ2-3	-	TGTGCCAGCAGTCTGGGTAGAGGCGTGGCAGATACGCAGTATTTT	CASSLGRGVADTQYF
TRBD2	TRBV11-2	TRBJ2-4	once	TGTGCCAGCAGCCAGACTAGCGGGGCAGCCAAAAACATTCAGTACTTC	CASSQTSGAAKNIQYF
TRBD2	TRBV27	TRBJ2-3	-	TGTGCCAGCAGTTTATCGGGACTAGCGGGAGGCACAGATACGCAGTATTTT	CASSLSGLAGGTDTQYF
-	TRBV29-1	TRBJ2-1	-	TGCAGCGTTGAATGGGCTACCAGGTACAATGAGCAGTTCTTC	CSVEWATRYNEQFF
TRBD1	TRBV2	TRBJ1-5	-	TGTGCCAGCACTCGACAGGGGGATCAGCCCCAGCATTTT	CASTRQGDQPQHF
TRBD1	TRBV18	TRBJ2-3	-	TGTGCCAGCTCACCGGTCATCAGGGGAAGGGGGCCAGATACGCAGTATTTT	CASSPVIRGRGPDTQYF
-	TRBV5-8	TRBJ1-2	-	TGTGCCAGCAGCCAACACGCGGGCCAGCGGCACTATGGCTACACCTTC	CASSQHAGQRHYGYTF
TRBD1	TRBV18	TRBJ1-1	once	TGTGCCAGCTCCCCGGACAGGGGGGAAGCTTTCTTT	CASSPDRGEAFF
TRBD1	TRBV14	TRBJ2-7	-	TGTGCCAGCAGCCAACACACAGGGGGGTTCTACGAGCAGTACTTC	CASSQHTGGFYEQYF
-	TRBV7-8	TRBJ1-2	-	TGTGCCAGCAGCTTTGGGGGCCAGGGAAGATTGGGCTACACCTTC	CASSFGGQGRLGYTF
-	TRBV28	TRBJ2-7	few	TGTGCCAGCACCGAAGCAGGGCAGTTTCTCTCCTACGAGCAGTACTTC	CASTEAGQFLSYEQYF
TRBD1	TRBV7-6	TRBJ1-3	-	TGTGCCAGCAGCCTTAATCAGGGGGTTTATGGAAACACCATATATTTT	CASSLNQGVYGNTIYF
TRBD2	TRBV19	TRBJ2-2	few	TGTGCCAGTAGTATGGCCCCTAGCGGCACCGGGGAGCTGTTTTTT	CASSMAPSGTGELFF
-	TRBV5-1	TRBJ2-4	-	TGCGCCAGCAGCTTGGCACAGTCACCCGCCAAAGGCATTCAGTACTTC	CASSLAQSPAKGIQYF
TRBD2	TRBV29-1	TRBJ2-3	-	TGCAGCGTTGAGCTAGCGGGTGCTAGCACAGATACGCAGTATTTT	CSVELAGASTDTQYF
TRBD2	TRBV11-2	TRBJ2-2	-	TGTGCCAGCAGCTTAGATGGGGCGGGAGGGCCGACCGGGGAGCTGTTTTTT	CASSLDGAGGPTGELFF
-	TRBV7-9	TRBJ2-2	-	TGTGCCAGCAGCTTACGCCCAGTGGAGCTGTTTTTT	CASSLRPVELFF
-	TRBV30	TRBJ2-1	once	TGTGCCTGGAGTGTGATCCACCCCGGTGAGCAGTTCTTC	CAWSVIHPGEQFF
TRBD2	TRBV5-6	TRBJ2-3	-	TGTGCCAGCAGCCCGTTAGGGACTAGAGGAACGCAGTATTTT	CASSPLGTRGTQYF
TRBD2	TRBV5-4	TRBJ2-1	-	TGTGCCAGCAGCTTGGCGGGGGGGAATGAGCAGTTCTTC	CASSLAGGNEQFF
-	TRBV4-1	TRBJ1-5	-	TGCGCCAGCAGCCAAATACGGGTCAATCAGCCCCAGCATTTT	CASSQIRVNQPQHF
-	TRBV28	TRBJ2-5	-	TGTGCCAGCAGTTCGGGATCGTGGGGGACCCAGTACTTC	CASSSGSWGTQYF
-	TRBV2	TRBJ2-5	-	TGTGCCGGTAGCGGCGAGGTTCTCAGGGCGGAGACCCAGTACTTC	CAGSGEVLRAETQYF
TRBD1	TRBV27	TRBJ1-3	-	TGTGCCAGCGGACAGGGTTGGGGAAACACCATATATTTT	CASGQGWGNTIYF
-	TRBV13	TRBJ2-1	-	TGTGCCAGCAGCCAAAGAACGGTCGGTGAGCAGTTCTTC	CASSQRTVGEQFF
TRBD1	TRBV2	TRBJ2-7	once	TGTGCCAGCGGACAGGTTCTCTACGAGCAGTACTTC	CASGQVLYEQYF
-	TRBV5-6	TRBJ2-1	-	TGTGCCAGCAGCCCGGGGGTCCCCGGGGAGCAGTTCTTC	CASSPGVPGEQFF
TRBD1	TRBV27	TRBJ2-7	-	TGTGCCAGCCGGGACAGGAGGGCCTACGAGCAGTACTTC	CASRDRRAYEQYF
TRBD1	TRBV4-1	TRBJ2-7	-	TGCGCCAGCAGCCAGGGACAGGGGGCGTCCTACGAGCAGTACTTC	CASSQGQGASYEQYF
-	TRBV29-1	TRBJ2-7	-	TGCAGCGTTGAAGACGAGGAAGTCTACGAGCAGTACTTC	CSVEDEEVYEQYF
-	TRBV6-5	TRBJ1-1	-	TGTGCCAGCAGTTACTCCCGCGGAGGGACTGAAGCTTTCTTT	CASSYSRGGTEAFF
TRBD2	TRBV30	TRBJ2-7	-	TGTGCCTGGCGTGAGGGTAGCGGGAGGGTCTACGAGCAGTACTTC	CAWREGSGRVYEQYF
-	TRBV27	TRBJ1-1	-	TGTGCCAGCAGTTCGAACAGGGCCCGGAACACTGAAGCTTTCTTT	CASSSNRARNTEAFF
TRBD1	TRBV5-1	TRBJ1-3	-	TGCGCCAGCACTGAACAGGGGCCCCTTTCTGGAAACACCATATATTTT	CASTEQGPLSGNTIYF
TRBD2	TRBV7-9	TRBJ2-5	-	TGTGCCAGCAGTTTCCCGACACCGGGAGGGGAGACCCAGTACTTC	CASSFPTPGGETQYF
TRBD1	TRBV6-6	TRBJ2-7	-	TGTGCCAGCAGTTACTCGAGGACAGGGGGAGTCTACGAGCAGTACTTC	CASSYSRTGGVYEQYF
TRBD1	TRBV10-3	TRBJ2-7	-	TGTGCCATCAGTGGGGGACAGTCCTACGAGCAGTACTTC	CAISGGQSYEQYF
-	TRBV28	TRBJ1-5	-	TGTGCCAGCAGTTCACCGTCAGGGAGGGATCAGCCCCAGCATTTT	CASSSPSGRDQPQHF
TRBD2	TRBV4-2	TRBJ2-1	-	TGTGCCAGCAGCCAAGTGGTGGCGGGAGGGCCCAATGAGCAGTTCTTC	CASSQVVAGGPNEQFF
-	TRBV5-1	TRBJ1-1	-	TGCGCCAGCAGCTTGGCAGGGGAATTTGACACTGAAGCTTTCTTT	CASSLAGEFDTEAFF
-	TRBV2	TRBJ1-1	few	TGTGCCAGCAGTGGCCAGGTGAACACTGAAGCTTTCTTT	CASSGQVNTEAFF
-	TRBV5-1	TRBJ1-2	-	TGCGCCAGCAGCTTGAGCGCCGGCGGCCTCTATGGCTACACCTTC	CASSLSAGGLYGYTF